This T cell receptor beta chain originates from a study of Ad26.COV2.S vaccination and SARS-CoV-2 variants (dated by TCRdb to 2020 to 2023). With regard to the full study: Donors in the vaccine arm were drawn from COV1001, a multicentre, randomized, double-blind, placebo-controlled phase I-IIa trial testing Ad26.COV2.S in healthy adults. Trial participants were randomized into five groups of five, in which low-dose or high-dose Ad26.COV2.S was given once or twice, or placebo was given on both occasions. TCRbeta repertoire sequencing served as the tool for gauging how specific and how broad the SARS-CoV-2-reactive T cell receptors were following Ad26.COV2.S vaccination. A total of approximately 30 samples were included in the TCR-sequenced set, comprising some 20 Ad26.COV2.S vaccine recipients, 5 placebo recipients and 8 SARS-CoV-2 convalescent individuals. Ad26.COV2.S was given intramuscularly at 5x10^10 or 1x10^11 viral particles, as a single shot or as two shots 56 days apart. Throughout the experiments and outcome assessment, investigators stayed blinded to trial group allocation.

TCRbeta CDR3 regions were sequenced with the immunoSEQ Assay. After extraction, genomic DNA underwent amplification by bias-controlled multiplex PCR, followed by high-throughput sequencing. The study's processing was this. Collapsing and filtering of sequences were performed to quantify the absolute abundance of each unique TCRbeta CDR3 region. Usable DNA was measured by amplifying reference genes present in all nucleated cells, and TCRbeta template counts were normalized to that usable DNA to estimate T cell fraction. Repertoire TCRs were annotated as SARS-CoV-2-specific when V gene, CDR3 amino acid sequence and J gene were exactly matched to a known reactive TCR set. The reference SARS-CoV-2 TCR set came from MIRA and was filtered for enrichment in COVID-19-positive ImmuneCODE repertoires, removing public or cross-reactive TCRs. Using the MIRA antigens, annotated TCRs were further analysed by specific ORF or by position within an ORF. Depth was the summed frequency of annotated unique rearrangements, while breadth was defined as annotated unique rearrangements over total unique productive rearrangements. Two-sided Wilcoxon rank-sum tests were used to compare TCR breadth between groups. The table comes from immuneACCESS by way of TCRdb, which keeps in-frame sequences with V and J called. Part of the clones is missing from these tables; in studies checked, under half for an unresolved V gene and the rest for unknown reasons. The V and J calls and the clone size are those of that table, but D and trimming were determined from the DNA. The sample records a few hundred thousand clones, around 87% of which are singletons. The ten largest clones take up around 3.6% of the sample.

CDR1 and CDR2, per the germline V gene, are MGHDK and SYGVNS. The junction carries 14 bases between V and J, which are trimmed by 4 bases and 7 bases respectively. The CDR3 runs 14 amino acids, cysteine and phenylalanine included. Here the CDR3 DNA is all that survives: 42 bases in frame from base 1. Reading the label with the study, this specimen's treatment or condition is: some 20 received Ad26.COV2.S at low or high dose, single or two shots; about 5 received placebo; per-sample allocation not given. For vaccine and placebo recipients, the sequenced repertoires came from samples collected on day 63 after the first injection. Cohort 1b enrolled 25 or so adults aged 18-55 years at a single site in Boston, USA, between 29 July and 7 August 2020. As a vaccine, Ad26.COV2.S was a replication-incompetent adenovirus type 26 vector that expressed a prefusion-stabilized SARS-CoV-2 spike protein derived from the original Wuhan strain.

This clone was seen only a few times. Its antigen remains unidentified. No base quality information exists; no much larger clone differs at one position. General findings and caveats noted by the study authors: The study was not powered to compare responses between vaccine doses or regimens. After vaccination, substantial breadth of spike-specific CD8+ and CD4+ T cell responses was reported. It was noted by the authors that total T cell responses may have been underestimated by the TCR breadth and depth analyses. Vaccine and placebo recipients had comparable non-spike TCR breadth, which fits with the vaccine containing only spike. Higher spike-specific TCR breadth was observed in Ad26.COV2.S recipients than in placebo recipients (P = 0.0014).

The V and J genes are TRBV25-1 and TRBJ2-4; no D gene can be assigned with confidence. The source is a person aged 18 to 59 who received the Ad26.COV2.S COVID-19 vaccine or a placebo. This specimen consisted of peripheral blood, obtained in a trial of Ad26.COV2.S vaccine versus placebo. The CDR3 region has the sequence CASSGPAGRNIQYF. The DNA is as follows: TGTGCCAGCAGTGGTCCCGCAGGACGGAACATTCAGTACTTC.